These 22 T cell receptor beta chains originate from one sample sequenced in a study of patients and donors after allogeneic stem cell transplantation. TCRdb redid the calling of the RT-PCR reads with MiXCR, one entry per CDR3 protein. This table has about a million distinct CDR3 sequences, more than 15% appearing once. Sequencing was carried out using blood, either unsorted or a sorted T cell fraction (not recorded which). The receptor source for this set is a human donor who was either an allogeneic HSCT recipient or a stem cell or donor lymphocyte infusion donor (not recorded which). It is not recorded whose cells these are; they may come from a transplant donor.

The J gene is TRBJ1-6, the V gene TRBV30; possibly TRBD1 for D (5 bases). The CDR3 totals 14 residues. Germline-derived CDR1 and CDR2 are GTSNPN and SVGIG (reference sequence). Trimming stripped 4 bases from V and 9 bases from J, with 16 bases between. The CDR3 is CAWTPGLGGSPLHF. CDR3 DNA sequence: TGTGCCTGGACCCCTGGGCTGGGGGGTTCACCCCTCCACTTT.

The chain links TRBV6-2 or TRBV6-3 to TRBJ1-1; D gene uncertain. The CDR3 is 12 residues long. V was trimmed by 2 bases and J by 10 bases, leaving 11 bases between them. CDR1 and CDR2 from the germline V gene are MNHEY and SVGEGT. This chain's CDR3 is CASSYDLVGAFF. The CDR3 DNA reads as TGTGCCAGCAGTTACGATCTAGTTGGAGCTTTCTTT.

This clonotype came up a few times. The rearrangement joins TRBV28 to TRBJ1-2; D perhaps matches TRBD1 (5 bases). Trimming left V 7 bases short and J 7 bases short, with 25 bases between. The CDR3 has 16 residues. Germline-derived CDR1 and CDR2 are MDHEN and SYDVKM. CDR3 residues: CASTGWGSTGFRGYTF. CDR3 in DNA: TGTGCCAGCACCGGATGGGGCTCCACGGGGTTTCGTGGCTACACCTTC.

The CDR3 nucleotides are TGTGCCAGCAGCCAAGATCGGGGGACTAATTCACCCCTCCACTTT. Its protein product is CASSQDRGTNSPLHF. This chain links TRBV14 with TRBJ1-6, with a weak D call TRBD1 (5 bases). Trimming cost V 0 bases and J 6 bases, with 9 bases left between them. This CDR3 spans 15 amino acids. CDR1 and CDR2 from the germline V gene are SGHDN and FVKESK. Full variable domain (remainder filled in from reference TRBV14 and TRBJ1-6): EAGVTQFPSHSVIEKGQTVTLRCDPISGHDNLYWYRRVMGKEIKFLLHFVKESKQDESGMPNNRFLAERTGGTYSTLKVQPAELEDSGVYFCASSQDRGTNSPLHFGNGTRLTVT.

The chain is built from TRBV20-1 and TRBJ2-7; D is tentatively TRBD1 or TRBD2 (6 bases each). CDR3 length: 14 amino acids. CDR1 is DFQATT and CDR2 is SNEGSKA in the germline V gene (reference sequence). Trimming cost V 3 bases and J 0 bases, with 12 bases left between them. This CDR3 is CSARRGAFSYEQYF. The CDR3 DNA reads TGCAGTGCTAGGAGGGGGGCATTCTCCTACGAGCAGTACTTC.

This clonotype was detected a few times. The rearrangement uses TRBV9 and TRBJ1-1, with 7 nucleotides matching TRBD1. J gave up 2 bases and V 4 bases, and 11 bases lay outside the gene matches. Germline loops: CDR1 SGDLS, CDR2 YYNGEE. The CDR3 loop spans 16 amino acids. CDR3 amino acids: CASSPKTGTVNTEAFF. The CDR3 DNA reads TGTGCCAGCAGCCCCAAGACAGGGACTGTTAACACTGAAGCTTTCTTT.

The chain recombines TRBV7-9 with TRBJ2-7, with unresolved D. The V end lost 5 bases, the J end lost 3 bases, and 14 bases lay between the germline ends. This CDR3 is 14 amino acids long. Per the germline V gene, CDR1 is SEHNR and CDR2 is FQNEAQ (reference sequence). The CDR3 nucleotides read TGTGCCAGCAGCACTTTCGGACGCGGCTACGAGCAGTACTTC. Its translation is CASSTFGRGYEQYF. Variable domain in full (rest from reference TRBV7-9 and TRBJ2-7): DTGVSQNPRHKITKRGQNVTFRCDPISEHNRLYWYRQTLGQGPEFLTYFQNEAQLEKSRLLSDRFSAERPKGSFSTLEIQRTEQGDSAMYLCASSTFGRGYEQYFGPGTRLTVT.

The chain recombines TRBV2 with TRBJ1-2; D may be TRBD1 (5 bases). CDR1 and CDR2 from the germline V gene are SNHLY and FYNNEI. V lost 0 bases to trimming and J lost 14 bases, with 22 bases between them. This CDR3 has 15 amino acids. CDR3 bases: TGTGCCAGCAGTGAAGCAATTGGACGGGACCGCGGCGTTACCTTC. This codes for CASSEAIGRDRGVTF.

In this sample, this clonotype turned up a few times. The CDR3 sequence: CATSDHRTVNQPQHF. The CDR3 nucleotides read TGTGCCACCAGTGACCATCGGACAGTCAATCAGCCCCAGCATTTT. V and J are TRBV24-1 and TRBJ1-5, with D perhaps matching TRBD1 (6 bases). Germline CDR1 KGHDR, CDR2 SFDVKD. V was shortened by 4 bases and J by 3 bases, with 12 bases between the two germline ends. CDR3 length: 15 amino acids.

The CDR3 protein is CASSVDSLREQYF. The CDR3 DNA follows: TGTGCCAGCAGCGTGGACAGTTTGAGAGAGCAGTACTTC. V usage is TRBV9 and J usage is TRBJ2-7, with D perhaps matching TRBD1 (6 bases). The CDR3 length is 13 residues. Germline V gene sequence: CDR1 SGDLS, CDR2 YYNGEE. V lost 2 bases and J lost 7, with 13 bases in between.

The rearrangement uses TRBV20-1 and TRBJ1-5, with D unclear. V gave up 5 bases and J gave up 4 bases, with 15 bases separating them. CDR1 is DFQATT, CDR2 SNEGSKA, per germline (reference sequence). The CDR3 has 14 amino acids. DNA for the CDR3: TGCAGTGCTTGTGGTGTGGCCGAAAATCAGCCCCAGCATTTT. This codes for CSACGVAENQPQHF.

This chain joins TRBV29-1 and TRBJ1-1, with 7 bases matching TRBD1. Germline CDR1 SQVTM, CDR2 ANQGSEA. This CDR3 spans 13 amino acids. V shed 7 bases and J 1 base; nucleotides not matched to a gene: 6. The CDR3 sequence: CSDQGVKNTEAFF. The CDR3 DNA sequence: TGCAGCGACCAGGGGGTCAAGAACACTGAAGCTTTCTTT.

As DNA, the CDR3 is TGTGCCATCAGTGAGTCGAGGACTAACTATGGCTACACCTTC. Protein sequence: CAISESRTNYGYTF. This chain links TRBV10-3 with TRBJ1-2; D gene ambiguous. This CDR3 has 14 residues. Germline CDR1 reads ENHRY; CDR2 reads SYGVKD. Trimming removed 0 bases from V and 0 bases from J, with 5 bases in between.

The chain uses TRBV5-1 and TRBJ2-5; D call uncertain. The CDR3 loop spans 14 amino acids. Trimming took 0 bases from V and 5 from J, leaving 11 bases between them. CDR1 is SGHRS and CDR2 is YFSETQ in the germline V gene. CDR3 protein: CASSLANRDETQYF. CDR3 in DNA: TGCGCCAGCAGCTTGGCCAATAGAGATGAGACCCAGTACTTC.

This clonotype showed up just a few times. The chain is built from TRBV5-6 and TRBJ2-3; the match to TRBD1 covers 7 bases. The germline CDR1 and CDR2 sequences are SGHDT and YYEEEE. CDR3 length: 15 residues. The trim removed 0 bases at V and 2 bases at J, leaving 3 bases unmatched. The CDR3 is CASSLAGTATDTQYF. CDR3 DNA: TGTGCCAGCAGCTTGGCCGGGACAGCCACAGATACGCAGTATTTT.

This chain connects TRBV5-1 to TRBJ2-4; D possibly corresponds to TRBD1 (5 bases). The CDR3 contains 14 residues. The V end was cut by 3 bases, the J end by 8 bases, with 15 bases between. Germline V lookup: CDR1 SGHRS, CDR2 YFSETQ. CDR3 loop: CASSSAMGRDIQYF. The CDR3 coding sequence is TGCGCCAGCAGCTCGGCGATGGGGCGCGACATTCAGTACTTC. Complete variable domain (other parts from reference TRBV5-1 and TRBJ2-4): KAGVTQTPRYLIKTRGQQVTLSCSPISGHRSVSWYQQTPGQGLQFLFEYFSETQRNKGNFPGRFSGRQFSNSRSEMNVSTLELGDSALYLCASSSAMGRDIQYFGAGTRLSVL.

The chain employs TRBV9 and TRBJ2-1, with D perhaps matching TRBD2 (5 bases). V shed 3 bases and J shed 5 bases, with 9 bases lying between them. Germline V lookup: CDR1 SGDLS, CDR2 YYNGEE. CDR3 size: 13 residues. The CDR3 spells CASSGGGNNEQFF. DNA for the CDR3: TGTGCCAGCAGCGGAGGAGGAAACAATGAGCAGTTCTTC.

This clonotype was observed a few times. The rearrangement uses TRBV3-1 and TRBJ2-1; 13 bases match TRBD2. CDR3 length equals 18 residues. Germline CDR1 and CDR2: LGHDT and YNNKEL (reference sequence). V dropped 1 base and J dropped 7; count of bases not matched to a gene: 10. CDR3 amino acids: CASSQALPRTSGRNEQFF. As DNA, the CDR3 is TGTGCCAGCAGCCAAGCCCTCCCTCGGACTAGCGGGAGAAATGAGCAGTTCTTC.

The rearrangement uses TRBV25-1 and TRBJ2-7; 8 bases agree with TRBD1. Germline lookup yields CDR1 MGHDK and CDR2 SYGVNS. With 6 bases clipped from V and 4 bases from J, the junction kept 11 bases outside the gene matches. CDR3 length: 15 amino acids. This chain's CDR3 is CASRTDRGKTYEQYF. The CDR3 DNA follows: TGTGCCAGCAGAACCGACAGGGGAAAAACTTACGAGCAGTACTTC.

In this sample, this clonotype turned up a few times. The chain uses TRBV12-3 or TRBV12-4 and TRBJ2-2; D not resolved. V lost 5 bases and J 0 bases, leaving 4 bases between the germline ends. This CDR3 comprises 13 residues. Here the CDR3 DNA reads TGTGCCAGCAGTCGGGCGAACACCGGGGAGCTGTTTTTT. Protein: CASSRANTGELFF.

J is TRBJ1-1 and V is TRBV7-9; D is possibly TRBD1 (6 bases). CDR1 is SEHNR and CDR2 is FQNEAQ in the germline V gene (reference sequence). The CDR3 length is 14 residues. Trimming cost V 8 bases and J 3 bases, with 16 bases left between them. The CDR3 protein is CASGLQGRYTEAFF. As DNA, the CDR3 is TGTGCCAGCGGATTACAGGGTCGGTACACTGAAGCTTTCTTT.

This clonotype was recorded many times. The chain has TRBV6-1 and TRBJ1-6; D may be TRBD1 (5 bases). V was shortened by 5 bases and J by 0 bases, with 14 bases between the two germline ends. Germline V gene data show CDR1 as MNHNS and CDR2 as SASEGT. CDR3 length: 17 amino acids. In DNA form, the CDR3 reads TGTGCCAGCAGTCCTCCGAGGGGTAGCTCCTATAATTCACCCCTCCACTTT. Its translation is CASSPPRGSSYNSPLHF.